A single sample gave rise to the 4 T cell receptor beta chains below, sequenced in a study of cytomegalovirus exposure and HLA in healthy donors. 13 Jbeta primers and 60 Vbeta primers were used for the PCR. Clones were sequenced by immunoSEQ multiplex PCR, and TCRdb holds only the in-frame ones, with some missing. This sample has under 200,000 clones; over 60% occur once, and the top ten carry 4.5% to 6%. The sequencing sample was made of PBMCs. Receptor source: a man in his forties or fifties in good health and CMV-seronegative.

This chain links TRBV18 with TRBJ1-3; 7 bases are a match to TRBD1. The CDR3 loop spans 15 amino acids. J gave up 0 bases and V 3 bases, and 2 bases lay outside the gene matches. In germline, CDR1 is KGHSH, CDR2 LQKENI. The CDR3 region has the DNA TGTGCCAGCTCACCTTCAGGGGGCTCTGGAAACACCATATATTTT. This translates into CASSPSGGSGNTIYF.

This clone came up a few times. The gene calls are TRBV7-6 and TRBJ2-5; 7 nucleotides align to TRBD2. V lost 1 base, J lost 4 bases, and 6 bases stayed unmatched. Per the germline V gene, CDR1 is SGHVS and CDR2 is FNYEAQ. This CDR3 spans 15 amino acids. The CDR3 DNA reads TGTGCCAGCAGCTTAGACCCCTCGGGGGGAGAGACCCAGTACTTC. It specifies CASSLDPSGGETQYF.

This clone was observed once. The chain has TRBV6-6 and TRBJ2-1; possible D gene TRBD2, 7 bases. Germline loops: CDR1 MNHNY, CDR2 SVGAGI (reference sequence). The V and J ends lost 2 bases and 7 bases respectively, with 9 bases between them. The CDR3 sequence is 13 residues long. The CDR3 DNA reads as TGTGCCAGCAGTTACAGGGGGGGAAATGAGCAGTTCTTC. It yields the protein CASSYRGGNEQFF.

The rearrangement uses TRBV6-6 and TRBJ2-5; TRBD1 agrees at 9 bases. The J call may be incorrect, as the DNA end agrees better with TRBJ2-7. Germline V gene sequence: CDR1 MNHNY, CDR2 SVGAGI (reference sequence). This CDR3 spans 14 amino acids. The CDR3 loop is CASSSGQGLYEQYF. The CDR3 DNA reads as TGTGCCAGCAGTTCCGGACAGGGGCTCTACGAGCAGTACTTC.